Sequencing of this T cell receptor beta chain was carried out in a study of OX40 agonist ivuxolimab in advanced cancers. The wider study: The dose-escalation cohort was just under 85% male, with a mean age of about 56 years, ranging roughly 20 to 90.

Blood sampling took place at baseline, cycle 4 day 1, and cycle 7 day 1. CDR1 is SNHLY and CDR2 is FYNNEI in the germline V gene. V shed 8 bases, J shed 9 bases, and the junction held 6 bases outside the gene matches. The CDR3 runs to 12 residues. Profiling relied on immunoSEQ multiplex PCR, and the TCRdb table lists in-frame clones only, not all of them. The sample has under 85,000 clones; approximately 86% are singletons. The receptor was derived from an adult with an advanced solid tumor such as melanoma, head and neck, liver or kidney cancer. V is TRBV2 and J is TRBJ2-7; 11 nucleotides match TRBD1. Sequences were derived from CD4+ or CD8+ T cells sorted from blood, sampled in a trial of the OX40 agonist ivuxolimab. In DNA, the CDR3 is TGTGCCAGCGGACAGGGGGCCGGTGTGCAGTACTTC. Its translation: CASGQGAGVQYF. The whole variable domain, filled in from reference TRBV2 and TRBJ2-7, reads EPEVTQTPSHQVTQMGQEVILRCVPISNHLYFYWYRQILGQKVEFLVSFYNNEISEKSEIFDDQFSVERPDGSNFTLKIRSTKLEDSAMYFCASGQGAGVQYFGPGTRLTVT.